The clone carrying this T cell receptor beta chain was seen a few times. Its antigen remains unidentified. Constant-region reverse primers amplified full-length variable regions, followed by semi-nested Nested Universal Primer A PCR. TCRdb re-analysed the 5' RACE reads in MiXCR, keeping a single row per CDR3 protein. The sample lists 35,000 to 55,000 distinct CDR3 sequences; around a fifth were seen once. Study-wide points: Whole repertoires were not studied in the larger cohort, only one V-J beta rearrangement. Tumor memory CD4+ T cell TCR gene usage clustered with blood and lymph node memory CD4+ cells and lymph node naive CD4+ cells. Tumor-infiltrating Treg TCR alpha and beta sequences overlapped most with tumor naive CD4+ T cells, then blood naive.

Tregs were sorted as CD4+CD25+CD127-/low cells. The CDR3 consists of 14 residues. Germline V gives CDR1 MDHEN, CDR2 SYDVKM. Trimming stripped 3 bases from V and 6 bases from J, with 15 bases between. The chain employs TRBV28 and TRBJ2-7; TRBD2 might be the D (6 bases). The sequenced material came from Tregs sorted from a lymph node. This receptor was taken from a female donor with breast cancer. CDR3 loop: CASSLEGEIPEQYF. The CDR3 nucleotides read TGTGCCAGCAGTTTGGAGGGAGAAATCCCCGAGCAGTACTTC.